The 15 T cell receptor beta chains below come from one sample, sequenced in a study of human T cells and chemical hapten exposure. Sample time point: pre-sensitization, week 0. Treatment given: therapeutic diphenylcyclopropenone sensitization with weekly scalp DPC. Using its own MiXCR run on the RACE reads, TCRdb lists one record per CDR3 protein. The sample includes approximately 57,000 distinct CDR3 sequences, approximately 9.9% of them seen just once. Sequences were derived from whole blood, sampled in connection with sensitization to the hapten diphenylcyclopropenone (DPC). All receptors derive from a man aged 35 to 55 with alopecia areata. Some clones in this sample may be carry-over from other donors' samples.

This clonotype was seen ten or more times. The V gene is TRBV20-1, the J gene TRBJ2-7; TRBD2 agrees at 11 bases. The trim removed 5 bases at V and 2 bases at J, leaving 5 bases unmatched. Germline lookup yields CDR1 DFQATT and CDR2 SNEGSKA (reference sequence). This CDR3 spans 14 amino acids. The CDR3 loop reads CSAGLAGGPYEQYF. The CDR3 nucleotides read TGCAGTGCTGGTCTAGCGGGAGGTCCCTACGAGCAGTACTTC.

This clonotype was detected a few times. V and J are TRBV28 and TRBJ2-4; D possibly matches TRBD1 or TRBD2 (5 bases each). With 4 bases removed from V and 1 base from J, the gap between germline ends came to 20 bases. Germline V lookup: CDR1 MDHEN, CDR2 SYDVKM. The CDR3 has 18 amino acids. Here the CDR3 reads CASSSTNPRDGAKNIQYF. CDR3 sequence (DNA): TGTGCCAGCAGTTCGACTAACCCGAGGGACGGCGCCAAAAACATTCAGTACTTC.

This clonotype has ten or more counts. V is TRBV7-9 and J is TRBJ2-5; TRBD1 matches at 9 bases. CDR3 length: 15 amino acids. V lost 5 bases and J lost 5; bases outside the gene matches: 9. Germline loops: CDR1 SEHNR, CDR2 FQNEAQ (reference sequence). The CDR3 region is CASSNGQGFRETQYF. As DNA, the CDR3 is TGTGCCAGCAGCAACGGACAGGGGTTTAGGGAGACCCAGTACTTC.

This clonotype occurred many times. CDR3 loop: CASSVGFGYEQYF. DNA for the CDR3: TGTGCCAGCAGCGTAGGATTCGGGTACGAGCAGTACTTC. The gene calls are TRBV9 and TRBJ2-7; D gene unclear. This CDR3 spans 13 amino acids. Germline V gene lookup returns CDR1 SGDLS and CDR2 YYNGEE. Trimming cost V 0 bases and J 4 bases, with 8 bases left between them.

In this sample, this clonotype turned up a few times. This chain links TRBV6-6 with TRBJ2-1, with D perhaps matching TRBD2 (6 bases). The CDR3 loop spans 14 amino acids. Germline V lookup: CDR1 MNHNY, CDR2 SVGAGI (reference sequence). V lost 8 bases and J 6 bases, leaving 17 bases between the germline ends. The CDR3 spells CASWRDPVGNEQFF. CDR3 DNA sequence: TGTGCCAGCTGGAGGGACCCAGTCGGCAATGAGCAGTTCTTC.

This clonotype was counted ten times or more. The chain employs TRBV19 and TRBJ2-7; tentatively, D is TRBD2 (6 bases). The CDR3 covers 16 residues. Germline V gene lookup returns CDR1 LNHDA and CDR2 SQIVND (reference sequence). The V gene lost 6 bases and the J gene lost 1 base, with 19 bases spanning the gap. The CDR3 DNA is TGTGCCAGTAGCGAACAGCCGGGACTGCTTTCCTACGAGCAGTACTTC. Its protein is CASSEQPGLLSYEQYF.

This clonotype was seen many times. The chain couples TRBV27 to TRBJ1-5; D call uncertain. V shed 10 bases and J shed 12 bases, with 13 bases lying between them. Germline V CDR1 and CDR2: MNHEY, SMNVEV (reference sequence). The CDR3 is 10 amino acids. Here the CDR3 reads CATRRGGQHF. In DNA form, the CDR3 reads TGTGCCACCAGACGTGGAGGCCAGCATTTT.

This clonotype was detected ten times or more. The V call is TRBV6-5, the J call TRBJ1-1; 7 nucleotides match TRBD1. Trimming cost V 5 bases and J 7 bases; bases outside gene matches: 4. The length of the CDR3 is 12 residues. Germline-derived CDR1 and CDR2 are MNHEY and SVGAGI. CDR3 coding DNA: TGTGCCAGCAGTAGTTGGGACAGTGAAGCTTTCTTT. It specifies CASSSWDSEAFF.

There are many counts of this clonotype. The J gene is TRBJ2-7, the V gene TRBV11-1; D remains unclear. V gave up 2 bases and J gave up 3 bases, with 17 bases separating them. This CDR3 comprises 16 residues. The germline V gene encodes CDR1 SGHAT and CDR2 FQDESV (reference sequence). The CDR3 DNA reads TGTGCCAGCAGCTTAATTCAGGACGGCTCTGTCTACGAGCAGTACTTC. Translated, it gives CASSLIQDGSVYEQYF.

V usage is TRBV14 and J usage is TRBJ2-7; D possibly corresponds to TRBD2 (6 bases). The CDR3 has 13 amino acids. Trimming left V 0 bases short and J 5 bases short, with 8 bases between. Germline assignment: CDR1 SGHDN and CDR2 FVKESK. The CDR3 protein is CASSQERGNEQYF. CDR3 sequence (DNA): TGTGCCAGCAGCCAAGAACGCGGGAACGAGCAGTACTTC.

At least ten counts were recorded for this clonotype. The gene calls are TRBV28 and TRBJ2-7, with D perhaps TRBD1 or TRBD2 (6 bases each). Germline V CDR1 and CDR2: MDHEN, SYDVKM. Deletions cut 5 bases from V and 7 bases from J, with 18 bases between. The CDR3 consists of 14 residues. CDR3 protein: CASSPPGGAWEQYF. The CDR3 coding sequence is TGTGCCAGCAGTCCCCCCGGGGGCGCGTGGGAGCAGTACTTC.

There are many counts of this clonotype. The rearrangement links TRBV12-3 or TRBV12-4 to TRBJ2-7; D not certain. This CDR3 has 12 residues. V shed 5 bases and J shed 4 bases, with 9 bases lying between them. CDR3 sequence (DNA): TGTGCCAGCAGTCGTAGGGCGTACGAGCAGTACTTC. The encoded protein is CASSRRAYEQYF.

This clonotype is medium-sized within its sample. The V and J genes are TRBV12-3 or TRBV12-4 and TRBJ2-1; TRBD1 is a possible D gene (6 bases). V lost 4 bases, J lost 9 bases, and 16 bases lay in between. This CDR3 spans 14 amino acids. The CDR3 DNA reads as TGTGCCAGCAGTTCCGAACAGGGTTTAAGTGAGCAGTTCTTC. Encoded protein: CASSSEQGLSEQFF.

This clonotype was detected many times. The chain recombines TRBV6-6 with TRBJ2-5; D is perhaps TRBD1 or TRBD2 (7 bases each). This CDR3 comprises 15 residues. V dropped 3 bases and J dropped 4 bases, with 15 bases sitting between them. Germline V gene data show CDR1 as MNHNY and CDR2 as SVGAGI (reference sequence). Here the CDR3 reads CASSYTQGEGETQYF. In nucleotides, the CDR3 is TGTGCCAGCAGTTATACGCAGGGGGAGGGAGAGACCCAGTACTTC.

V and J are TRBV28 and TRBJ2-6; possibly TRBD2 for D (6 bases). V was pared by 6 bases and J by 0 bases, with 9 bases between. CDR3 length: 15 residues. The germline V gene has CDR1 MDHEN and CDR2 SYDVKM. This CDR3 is CASRGGSSGANVLTF. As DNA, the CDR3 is TGTGCCAGCAGAGGAGGGAGCTCTGGGGCCAACGTCCTGACTTTC.